These T cell receptor beta chains were read from a single sample in a study of blood T cell repertoires in COVID-19. Data came from immunoSEQ multiplex PCR; TCRdb stores just in-frame clones and leaves some out. Among 40,000 to 50,000 clones listed, about nine tenths were seen once. Input material: peripheral blood. The source is a man aged 50 to 59 with active COVID-19. CDR3s include the opening cysteine and the closing phenylalanine or tryptophan. A D gene is named only where the DNA matches it firmly. Not every row has a clone size; where given, it reads once, few, many or a size class.

J | V | D | size | DNA | CDR3
TRBJ2-1 | TRBV7-3 | . | . | TGTGCCAGCAGCTCCCGCGGAGGCAATGAGCAGTTCTTC | CASSSRGGNEQFF
TRBJ2-6 | TRBV5-1 | . | . | TGCGCCAGCAGCTTGGTTGGGGGCGGATCTGGGGCCAACGTCCTGACTTTC | CASSLVGGGSGANVLTF
TRBJ1-3 | TRBV3-1/TRBV3-2 | . | . | TGTGCCAGCAGCCAACTTGCGCGAAACACCATATATTTT | CASSQLARNTIYF
TRBJ1-1 | TRBV6-5 | TRBD1 | . | TGTGCCAGCACCCAGCCGGGACAGATGACTGAAGCTTTCTTT | CASTQPGQMTEAFF
TRBJ2-7 | TRBV30 | TRBD2 | . | TGTGCCTGGAGTAGAAAGGTAGCGGGGGGCCACGAGCAGTACTTC | CAWSRKVAGGHEQYF
TRBJ2-3 | TRBV6-5 | . | . | TGTGCCACCTGGCCGGCGGGCCTCACAGATACGCAGTATTTT | CATWPAGLTDTQYF
TRBJ2-3 | TRBV14 | TRBD2 | . | TGTGCCAGCAGCCAAGGACTAGCGGGAGTTGGCGGGCAGTATTTT | CASSQGLAGVGGQYF
TRBJ2-3 | TRBV10-3 | TRBD2 | once | TGTGCCATCGGACCTAGCGGGGAAAGCACAGATACGCAGTATTTT | CAIGPSGESTDTQYF
TRBJ2-7 | TRBV5-4 | TRBD2 | . | TGTGCCAGCAGCTTGGATGCGGGAGGGGACTACGAGCAGTACTTC | CASSLDAGGDYEQYF
TRBJ2-2 | TRBV7-2 | . | . | TGTGCCAGCAGCCGACTAGAGTCGGAGCTGTTTTTT | CASSRLESELFF